This TCR beta chain came from a study of metastatic and nonmetastatic thyroid tumors. V gave up 4 bases and J gave up 0 bases; unmatched junction bases: 3. Germline V gives CDR1 SQVTM, CDR2 ANQGSEA. CDR3 length: 14 residues. All patients were untreated before thyroid surgery. Comment on this clone: Being one base from a much bigger clone, this may be a read error.

TCRdb recomputed clones from the PCR reads via MiXCR. The data show about 60,000 clones, 16% seen once. The receptor's source is a male donor with papillary thyroid cancer or a benign thyroid nodule (not recorded which). Some clones in this sample may be carry-over from other donors' samples. This chain uses TRBV29-1 with TRBJ2-1, with 7 bases fitting TRBD2. Source material: blood. CDR3 nucleotide sequence: TGCAGCGTTGTTGGGAGGGCCTCCTACAATGAGCAGTTCTTC. This gives the protein CSVVGRASYNEQFF.